A selection of T cell receptor beta chains follows, all from one sample in a study of somatic mutations in cytotoxic T cells in rheumatoid arthritis. This table comes from immunoSEQ multiplex PCR, and its TCRdb copy is limited to in-frame clones, with some not included. The sample has about 33,000 clones; under 90% are singletons. The sequenced sample was CD8+ T cells sorted from blood. These TCRs come from a man aged 40-50 years in good health. The CDR3 runs from the conserved cysteine through the conserved F or W. The order of the fields is J gene, clone size, V gene, D gene, CDR3 DNA, CDR3 protein. D genes are given only for firm matches. Clone size is not always given. Where it is, it says once, few, many or a class for expanded clones.

TRBJ2-1	once	TRBV2	NA	TGTGCCAGCAGTGAAGGTGGTTCCTACAATGAGCAGTTCTTC	CASSEGGSYNEQFF
TRBJ2-7	NA	TRBV10-2	NA	TGCGCCAGCAGTGAGTGGAACGAGCAGTACTTC	CASSEWNEQYF
TRBJ2-1	NA	TRBV4-1	TRBD2	TGCGCCAGCAGCCAAGCTGGGGGACTAGCGGGAGGGTACAATGAGCAGTTCTTC	CASSQAGGLAGGYNEQFF
TRBJ2-4	NA	TRBV13	TRBD2	TGTGCCAGCAGCCCTGGGACTAGCGGAGTCCTAGCCAAAAACATTCAGTACTTC	CASSPGTSGVLAKNIQYF
TRBJ2-7	few	TRBV4-1	NA	TGCGCCAGCAGCCAAGCCGGCGGGGTCCCACAAGAGCAGTACTTC	CASSQAGGVPQEQYF
TRBJ2-5	NA	TRBV11-1	TRBD2	TGTGCCAGCAGCTTAAGCCGGTTTGGACTAGCGGTCCCTGGGGAGACCCAGTACTTC	CASSLSRFGLAVPGETQYF
TRBJ1-1	NA	TRBV19	TRBD1	TGTGCCAGTAGTATGGACGACAGGGAAAGGACTGAAGCTTTCTTT	CASSMDDRERTEAFF
TRBJ2-7	NA	TRBV4-1	NA	TGCGCCAGCAGCCAAGGTCTTAGGTACGAGCAGTACTTC	CASSQGLRYEQYF
TRBJ2-6	NA	TRBV4-1	NA	TGCGCCAGCAGCCAAGATCTCTCTGGGGCCAACGTCCTGACTTTC	CASSQDLSGANVLTF
TRBJ2-3	NA	TRBV30	TRBD2	TGTGCCTGGACCGGACTAGCGGGAGTGGATACGCAGTATTTT	CAWTGLAGVDTQYF
TRBJ2-3	NA	TRBV5-6	NA	TGTGCCAGCAGCTTGGGCCAGGGTCCAGATACGCAGTATTTT	CASSLGQGPDTQYF
TRBJ2-7	once	TRBV27	TRBD1	TGTGCCAGCAGTCCCACATACAGGGGGCATCTCGAGCAGTACTTC	CASSPTYRGHLEQYF
TRBJ2-2	NA	TRBV6-6	NA	TGTGCCAGCAGTCTCCTGACAGGAAAGAACACCGGGGAGCTGTTTTTT	CASSLLTGKNTGELFF
TRBJ2-7	NA	TRBV5-8	TRBD1	TGTGCCAGCGACTCCGGGGACAGGGTTGACGAGCAGTACTTC	CASDSGDRVDEQYF
TRBJ1-1	few	TRBV27	TRBD1	TGTGCCAGCAGTTGGACAGGGCCCACTGAAGCTTTCTTT	CASSWTGPTEAFF
TRBJ2-7	NA	TRBV6-1	TRBD1	TGTGCCAGCAACGAAGCCGGGACAGGACCCTACGAGCAGTACTTC	CASNEAGTGPYEQYF
TRBJ2-7	NA	TRBV28	TRBD2	TGTGCCAGCAGTTTAGGACTAGCGGGAGACGAGCAGTACTTC	CASSLGLAGDEQYF
TRBJ2-5	NA	TRBV7-6	NA	TGTGCCAGCAGCTTAATCCTGGCGGGAAGGGACCAAGAGACCCAGTACTTC	CASSLILAGRDQETQYF
TRBJ2-5	NA	TRBV27	NA	TGTGCCAGCAGGACGATAACAGAAGAGACCCAGTACTTC	CASRTITEETQYF
TRBJ2-1	few	TRBV11-3	NA	TGTGCCAGCAGTCTTAGCGGTTTAAGCAATGAGCAGTTCTTC	CASSLSGLSNEQFF
TRBJ2-1	NA	TRBV5-6	TRBD2	TGTGCCAGCAGCTTAGCGGGAGCTTCCTACAATGAGCAGTTCTTC	CASSLAGASYNEQFF
TRBJ2-2	NA	TRBV4-1	NA	TGCGCCAGCAGCCCCGCGCCATTCGCGAACACCGGGGAGCTGTTTTTT	CASSPAPFANTGELFF
TRBJ2-1	NA	TRBV19	TRBD1	TGTGCCAGTGACTCGATCCGGGACAGTCCACGCAATGAGCAGTTCTTC	CASDSIRDSPRNEQFF
TRBJ2-2	NA	TRBV28	NA	TGTGCCAGCAGCCTGGGATGGGAGAACACCGGGGAGCTGTTTTTT	CASSLGWENTGELFF
TRBJ2-3	NA	TRBV6-4	NA	TGTGCCAGCAGTGACTCGGGCGAAGATACGCAGTATTTT	CASSDSGEDTQYF
TRBJ1-4	NA	TRBV6-5	TRBD1	TGTGCCAGCAGTGCCGACGGGACAGGGGGGGAAAAACTGTTTTTT	CASSADGTGGEKLFF
TRBJ1-4	NA	TRBV6-1	NA	TGTGCCAGCAGGCCTCCAGGGCAAAGTGAAAAACTGTTTTTT	CASRPPGQSEKLFF
TRBJ2-7	NA	TRBV4-1	NA	TGCGCCAGCAGCCAGGCGCTCAGATTGACAGCGACCTACGAGCAGTACTTC	CASSQALRLTATYEQYF
TRBJ2-7	few	TRBV2	NA	TGTGCCAGCAGTGAGGGGTCTAGCGACTCCTACGAGCAGTACTTC	CASSEGSSDSYEQYF
TRBJ2-2	once	TRBV4-1	TRBD2	TGCGCCAGCAGCTCTCACGGGGAACTAGCGGGAGTCACCGGGGAGCTGTTTTTT	CASSSHGELAGVTGELFF
TRBJ2-7	NA	TRBV11-3	NA	TGTGCCAGCAGCTTAGTGGGGGACGGGATAACCTACGAGCAGTACTTC	CASSLVGDGITYEQYF
TRBJ2-7	NA	TRBV5-8	TRBD2	TGTGCCAGCAGCTTGGACCCACTAGCGGCCACCTACGAGCAGTACTTC	CASSLDPLAATYEQYF
TRBJ2-7	NA	TRBV4-3	NA	TGCGCCAGCAGCCCCCGAGGGGGACCCTACGAGCAGTACTTC	CASSPRGGPYEQYF
TRBJ2-7	NA	TRBV11-2	TRBD2	TGTGCCAGCAGCCAGACTCTGACGGGAGGGCTCGAGCAGTACTTC	CASSQTLTGGLEQYF
TRBJ2-1	large	TRBV6-1	TRBD2	TGTGCCAGCAGTGCGACTAGCGGCTCCTACAATGAGCAGTTCTTC	CASSATSGSYNEQFF
TRBJ2-1	NA	TRBV7-9	NA	TGTGCCAGCTTCGGGGCCTACAATGAGCAGTTCTTC	CASFGAYNEQFF
TRBJ1-1	NA	TRBV4-1	NA	TGCGCCAGCAGCCAAGATCAGTACAGTGCCCCTCATTTCTTT	CASSQDQYSAPHFF
TRBJ2-3	NA	TRBV21-1	NA	TGTGCCAGCAGCAACCCTAGCGGGAGCGGCACAGATACGCAGTATTTT	CASSNPSGSGTDTQYF
TRBJ1-5	NA	TRBV7-3	NA	TGTGCCAGCAGCTTAACCCTGACGGGAAGCAATCAGCCCCAGCATTTT	CASSLTLTGSNQPQHF
TRBJ2-2	NA	TRBV11-3	NA	TGTGCCAGCAGCTTAGATCTTAACCGGGCTAGAACCGGGGAGCTGTTTTTT	CASSLDLNRARTGELFF
TRBJ2-5	NA	TRBV6-5	NA	TGTGCCAGCAGGTCGGGGCAGTTCCAAGAGACCCAGTACTTC	CASRSGQFQETQYF
TRBJ2-1	NA	TRBV10-2	NA	TGCGCCAGCAGTGAAGCGGACCGCTCCTACAATGAGCAGTTCTTC	CASSEADRSYNEQFF
TRBJ1-1	NA	TRBV4-1	NA	TGCGCCAGCAGCCACCTCGGATCCTGGGATATGAACACTGAAGCTTTCTTT	CASSHLGSWDMNTEAFF
TRBJ2-7	once	TRBV30	NA	TGTGCCTGGAGTGAATCCGCTGGAGCCTACGAGCAGTACTTC	CAWSESAGAYEQYF
TRBJ1-6	NA	TRBV30	NA	TGTGCCTGGTCCCTCTGGCCGGGGCGAAACTATAATTCACCCCTCCACTTT	CAWSLWPGRNYNSPLHF
TRBJ1-5	NA	TRBV7-6	NA	TGTGCCAGCAGCTTGGCCGGGCCCCCAGAGCCCCAGCATTTT	CASSLAGPPEPQHF
TRBJ2-5	NA	TRBV19	TRBD2	TGTGCCAGTAGTATAGCCCTACTAGCGGGGGGACAAGAGACCCAGTACTTC	CASSIALLAGGQETQYF
TRBJ2-1	NA	TRBV12-5	TRBD1	TGTGCTAGTGGCCCCGGACAGGGGGCAAGGAATGAGCAGTTCTTC	CASGPGQGARNEQFF
TRBJ2-7	NA	TRBV28	TRBD1	TGTGCCAGCAGTGCCACTGTCGGGACAGGGTTTACTCAGCAGTACTTC	CASSATVGTGFTQQYF
TRBJ1-2	few	TRBV30	NA	TGTGCCTGGAGTATGCAGGGGCCTGGCTACACCTTC	CAWSMQGPGYTF
TRBJ2-7	NA	TRBV19	NA	TGTGCCAGTAGTGCACTAGGGGTAAGCTCCTACGAGCAGTACTTC	CASSALGVSSYEQYF
TRBJ2-7	few	TRBV4-1	NA	TGCGCCAGCAGCCAACAGGGTGGCTACGAGCAGTACTTC	CASSQQGGYEQYF
TRBJ2-5	NA	TRBV29-1	NA	TGCAGCGTGGACCAAGGGACATACCAAGAGACCCAGTACTTC	CSVDQGTYQETQYF
TRBJ2-7	NA	TRBV11-2	TRBD1	TGTGCCAGCAGCTTAACTACACAGGGGTTTGCTTACGAGCAGTACTTC	CASSLTTQGFAYEQYF
TRBJ2-7	NA	TRBV25-1	TRBD1	TGTGCCAGCAGTGAATATCAGAGACAGGGGAATTTCGAGCAGTACTTC	CASSEYQRQGNFEQYF
TRBJ2-1	NA	TRBV6-5	NA	TGTGCCAGCAGTTACTCAGGCAACGGCAATGAGCAGTTCTTC	CASSYSGNGNEQFF
TRBJ2-5	NA	TRBV7-9	TRBD2	TGTGCCAGCAGCTTAGCAGCGGGAGGCCCACTCGAGACCCAGTACTTC	CASSLAAGGPLETQYF
TRBJ2-3	NA	TRBV4-3	NA	TGCGCCAGCAGCCAAGATGGAGCGGTTCTCACAGATACGCAGTATTTT	CASSQDGAVLTDTQYF
TRBJ1-5	NA	TRBV7-8	NA	TGTGCCAGCAGCTTAGCGTCGGAGCCCCAGCATTTT	CASSLASEPQHF